Below, one T cell receptor beta chain is given with its context. This record comes from a study of patients and donors after allogeneic stem cell transplantation. TCRdb used MiXCR to reprocess the RT-PCR reads, holding one entry per CDR3 protein. The table shows 920,000 or so distinct CDR3 sequences, with approximately 19% occurring only once. The ends were cut back, 8 bases at V and 5 bases at J, with 11 bases in the middle. Germline CDR1 and CDR2: ENHRY and SYGVKD. The CDR3 runs 12 residues. This sequence joins TRBV10-3 and TRBJ2-3; D perhaps matches TRBD2 (6 bases). Sequenced sample: blood, either unsorted or a sorted T cell fraction (not recorded which). The source is a human donor who was either an allogeneic HSCT recipient or a stem cell or donor lymphocyte infusion donor (not recorded which). It is not recorded whose cells these are; they may come from a transplant donor. Here the CDR3 reads CAIGTDGDTQYF. The CDR3 DNA reads TGTGCCATCGGGACTGACGGAGATACGCAGTATTTT.